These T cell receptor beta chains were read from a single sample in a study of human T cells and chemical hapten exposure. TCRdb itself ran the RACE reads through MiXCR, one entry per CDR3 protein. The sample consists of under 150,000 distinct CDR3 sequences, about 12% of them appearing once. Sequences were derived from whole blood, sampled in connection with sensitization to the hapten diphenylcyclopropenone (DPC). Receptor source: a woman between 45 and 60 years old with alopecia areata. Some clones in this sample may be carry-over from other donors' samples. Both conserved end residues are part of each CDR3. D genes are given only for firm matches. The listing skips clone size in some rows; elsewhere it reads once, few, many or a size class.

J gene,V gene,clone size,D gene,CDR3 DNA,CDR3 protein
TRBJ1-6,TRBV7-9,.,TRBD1,TGTGCCAGCAGCACAGGGGGCGAAAATTCACCCCTCCACTTT,CASSTGGENSPLHF
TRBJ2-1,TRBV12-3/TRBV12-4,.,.,TGTGCCAGCACATTAGAGACTCGGCCGTTCTTC,CASTLETRPFF
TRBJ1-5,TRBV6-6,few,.,TGTGCCAGCAGTTACTCGAAAGGGGGGGTGGATCAGCCCCAGCATTTT,CASSYSKGGVDQPQHF
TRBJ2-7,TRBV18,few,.,TGTGCCAGCTCACCAAATAGGGCCTACGAGCAGTACTTC,CASSPNRAYEQYF
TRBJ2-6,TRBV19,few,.,TGTGCCAGTAGTATGCCTCGAGGCAACTCTGGGGCCAACGTCCTGACTTTC,CASSMPRGNSGANVLTF
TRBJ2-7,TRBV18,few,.,TGTGCCAGCTCACCAGGGCCGCAGGGGAACGAGCAGTACTTC,CASSPGPQGNEQYF
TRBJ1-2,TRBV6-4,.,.,TGTGCCAGCAGTGTCAGCGGATCCTATGGCTACACCTTC,CASSVSGSYGYTF
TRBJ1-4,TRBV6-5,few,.,TGTGCCAGCAGTTACTCGAGAAGTTTCGGGACTGCGGCTACTGAAAAACTGTTTTTT,CASSYSRSFGTAATEKLFF
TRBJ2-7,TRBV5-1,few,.,TGCGCCAGCGGGGCAGGTGGGTACGAGCAGTACTTC,CASGAGGYEQYF
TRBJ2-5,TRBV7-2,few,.,TGTGCCAGCAGCTTAGATGGCAGAAGAGAGACCCAGTACTTC,CASSLDGRRETQYF
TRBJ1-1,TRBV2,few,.,TGTGCCAGCGGTGGTGGGGTTCTGGGTGAAGCTTTCTTT,CASGGGVLGEAFF
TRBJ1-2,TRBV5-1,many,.,TGCGCCAGCAGCTTGTCAGGGGATTCTAACTATGGCTACACCTTC,CASSLSGDSNYGYTF
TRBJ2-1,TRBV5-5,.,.,TGTGCCAGCAGCTTGGCCAGGTCCAGGGCGTCAAATGAGCAGTTCTTC,CASSLARSRASNEQFF
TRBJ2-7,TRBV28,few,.,TGTGCCAGCAGTCCCCTGGCGGGTTTTTCCTACGAGCAGTACTTC,CASSPLAGFSYEQYF
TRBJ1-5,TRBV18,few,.,TGTGCCAGCTCACTGGGACTCGGGGATAGCAATCAGCCCCAGCATTTT,CASSLGLGDSNQPQHF
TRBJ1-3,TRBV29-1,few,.,TGCAGCGTTGACTCCTGGGAGTCTGGAAACACCATATATTTT,CSVDSWESGNTIYF
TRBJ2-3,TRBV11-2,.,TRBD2,TGTGCCAGCAGCCCCCCCCTAGCGGGGGGAGGAGCAGATACGCAGTATTTT,CASSPPLAGGGADTQYF
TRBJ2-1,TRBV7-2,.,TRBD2,TGTGCCAGCAGCTTAGGTCTAGCGGCGTACAATGAGCAGTTCTTC,CASSLGLAAYNEQFF
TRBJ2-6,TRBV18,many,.,TGTGCCAGCTCACCCAGGAAGGCTGGGGCCAACGTCCTGACTTTC,CASSPRKAGANVLTF
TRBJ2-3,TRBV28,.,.,TGTGCCAGCAGCGCTCCGACAGGTAGCACAGATACGCAGTATTTT,CASSAPTGSTDTQYF
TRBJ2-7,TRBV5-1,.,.,TGCGCCTCTAGTTCCGGGCAGGCAATCGGGCAGTACTTC,CASSSGQAIGQYF
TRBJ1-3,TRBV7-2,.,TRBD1,TGTGCCAGCAGCAGAAACAGGGGATCCGGAAACACCATATATTTT,CASSRNRGSGNTIYF
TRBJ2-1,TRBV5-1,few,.,TGCGCCAGCAGCTTGTATTATGGACGAGGGAATGAGCAGTTCTTC,CASSLYYGRGNEQFF
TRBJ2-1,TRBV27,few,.,TGTGCCAGCAGTTTCCGCCAGGACAATGAGCAGTTCTTC,CASSFRQDNEQFF
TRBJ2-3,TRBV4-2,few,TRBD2,TGTGCCAGCAGCCAAGCCATGTCGGGAGGGCCGGGAGATACGCAGTATTTT,CASSQAMSGGPGDTQYF
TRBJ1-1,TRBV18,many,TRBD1,TGTGCCAGCTCACAGAGACAGGGGGCGAGCACTGAAGCTTTCTTT,CASSQRQGASTEAFF
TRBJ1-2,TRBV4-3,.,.,TGCGCCAGCAGCCAAAAAACGGCAGGCCGCTACACCTTC,CASSQKTAGRYTF
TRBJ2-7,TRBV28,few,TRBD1,TGTGCCAGCAGTTTCCGACAGGGATTATGGTACTTC,CASSFRQGLWYF
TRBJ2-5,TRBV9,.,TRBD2,TGTGCCAGCAGCGAGGGACTAGCGGGAGAGACCCAGTACTTC,CASSEGLAGETQYF
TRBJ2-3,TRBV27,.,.,TGTGCCAGCAGTTTAGGGGGGTATACAAGCACAGATACGCAGTATTTT,CASSLGGYTSTDTQYF
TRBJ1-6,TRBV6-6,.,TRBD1,TGTGCCAGCAGTCCCCGGGACAGGGGGCGGGTGGTTCCCCTCCACTTT,CASSPRDRGRVVPLHF
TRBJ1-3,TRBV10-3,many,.,TGTGCCATCAGTGGTTACAGGACGACTGGATGGGCCATATATTTT,CAISGYRTTGWAIYF
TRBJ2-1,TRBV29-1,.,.,TGCAGCGCCGGACTTGACGGGCGGAGCTCCTACAATGAGCAGTTCTTC,CSAGLDGRSSYNEQFF
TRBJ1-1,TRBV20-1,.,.,TGCAGTGCTAGGGAGTACACTGAAGCTTTCTTT,CSAREYTEAFF
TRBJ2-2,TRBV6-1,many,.,TGTGCCAGCAGTGAAGGATGGTATAGCGGGGAGCTGTTTTTT,CASSEGWYSGELFF
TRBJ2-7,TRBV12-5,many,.,TGTGCTAGTGGTTTGGCCCCCGGCGAGCAGTACTTC,CASGLAPGEQYF
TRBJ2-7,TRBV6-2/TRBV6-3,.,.,TGTGCCAGCAGTGCTCCTTGGGGCAGGAGCTCCTACGAGCAGTACTTC,CASSAPWGRSSYEQYF
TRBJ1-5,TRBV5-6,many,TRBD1,TGTGCCAGCAGCTTGGCTACAGGGGCTCAGCCCCAGCATTTT,CASSLATGAQPQHF
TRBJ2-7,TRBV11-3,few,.,TGTGCCAGCAGCTTAGCGGGGAGACCCGGTCAGTACTTC,CASSLAGRPGQYF
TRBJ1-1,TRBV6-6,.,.,TGTGCCAGCAGTTCTAACCCAGGGGCCATGAACACTGAAGCTTTCTTT,CASSSNPGAMNTEAFF
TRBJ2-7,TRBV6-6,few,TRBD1,TGTGCCAGCAGTACACGGACAGGGCCCTACGAGCAGTACTTC,CASSTRTGPYEQYF
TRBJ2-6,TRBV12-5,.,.,TGTGCTAGTGGTGCTTCATCAGGGGCTGGGGCCAACGTCCTGACTTTC,CASGASSGAGANVLTF
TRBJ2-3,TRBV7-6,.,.,TGTGCCAGCAGCTTACCGGCGGCAGATACGCAGTATTTT,CASSLPAADTQYF
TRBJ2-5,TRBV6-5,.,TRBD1,TGTGCCAGCAGCAGGACAGGGAAGGAGACCCAGTACTTC,CASSRTGKETQYF
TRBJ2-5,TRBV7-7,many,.,TGTGCCAGCGGGACCGGGAGACAAGAGACCCAGTACTTC,CASGTGRQETQYF
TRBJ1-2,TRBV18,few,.,TGTGCCAGCTCACCGGGAAATAACTATGGCTACACCTTC,CASSPGNNYGYTF
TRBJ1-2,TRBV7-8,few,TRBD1,TGTGCCAGCACCATAACAGGGGATCGTGGCTACACCTTC,CASTITGDRGYTF